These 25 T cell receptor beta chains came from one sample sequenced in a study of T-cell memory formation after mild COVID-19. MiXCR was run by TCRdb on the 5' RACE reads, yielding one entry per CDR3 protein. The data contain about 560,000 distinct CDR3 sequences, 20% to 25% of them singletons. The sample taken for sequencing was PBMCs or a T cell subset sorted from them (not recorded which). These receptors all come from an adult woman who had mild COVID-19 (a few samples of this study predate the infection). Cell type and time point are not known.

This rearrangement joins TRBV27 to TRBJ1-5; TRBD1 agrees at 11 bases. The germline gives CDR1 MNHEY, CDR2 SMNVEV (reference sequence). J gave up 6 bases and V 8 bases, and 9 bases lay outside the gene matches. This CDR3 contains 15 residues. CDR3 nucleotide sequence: TGTGCCAGCGCTCCGGGACAGGGGGTCAGTCAGCCCCAGCATTTT. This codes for CASAPGQGVSQPQHF.

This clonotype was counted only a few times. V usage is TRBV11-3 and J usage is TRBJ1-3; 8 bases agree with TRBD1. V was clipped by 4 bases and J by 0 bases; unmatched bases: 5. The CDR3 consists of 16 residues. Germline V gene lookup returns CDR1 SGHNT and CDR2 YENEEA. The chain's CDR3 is CASSSGQANSGNTIYF. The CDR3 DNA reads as TGTGCCAGCAGCTCGGGACAGGCTAACTCTGGAAACACCATATATTTT.

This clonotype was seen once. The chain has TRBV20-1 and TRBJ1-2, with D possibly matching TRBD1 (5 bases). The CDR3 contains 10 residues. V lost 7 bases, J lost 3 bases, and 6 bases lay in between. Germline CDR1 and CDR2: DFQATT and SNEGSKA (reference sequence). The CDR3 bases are TGCAGTGGAGGGGACTATGGCTACACCTTC. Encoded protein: CSGGDYGYTF.

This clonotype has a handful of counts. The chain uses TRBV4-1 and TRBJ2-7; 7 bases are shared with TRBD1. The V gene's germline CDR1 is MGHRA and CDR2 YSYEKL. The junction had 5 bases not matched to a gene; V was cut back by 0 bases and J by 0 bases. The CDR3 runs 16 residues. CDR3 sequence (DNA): TGCGCCAGCAGCCAAGAGCGGACAGGCCGCTCCTACGAGCAGTACTTC. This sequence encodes CASSQERTGRSYEQYF.

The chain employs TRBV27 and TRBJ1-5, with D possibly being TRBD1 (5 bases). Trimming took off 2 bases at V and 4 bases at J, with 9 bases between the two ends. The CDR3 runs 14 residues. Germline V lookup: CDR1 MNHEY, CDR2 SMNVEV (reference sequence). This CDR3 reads CASSLRGTNQPQHF. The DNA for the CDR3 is TGTGCCAGCAGTTTAAGGGGAACGAATCAGCCCCAGCATTTT.

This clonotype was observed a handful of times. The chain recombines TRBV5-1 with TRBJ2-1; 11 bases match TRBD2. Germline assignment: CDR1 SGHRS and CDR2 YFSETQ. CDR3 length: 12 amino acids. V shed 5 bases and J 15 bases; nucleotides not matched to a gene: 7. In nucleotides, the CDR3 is TGCGCCAGCAGAATGGGACTAGCGGAACCGTTCTTC. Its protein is CASRMGLAEPFF.

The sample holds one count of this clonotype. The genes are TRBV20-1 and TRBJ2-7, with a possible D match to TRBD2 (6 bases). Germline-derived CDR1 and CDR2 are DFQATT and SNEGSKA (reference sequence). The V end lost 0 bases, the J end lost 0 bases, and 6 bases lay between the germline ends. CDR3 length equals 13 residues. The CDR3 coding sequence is TGCAGTGCTAGAGAGGGGGGCTCCTACGAGCAGTACTTC. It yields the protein CSAREGGSYEQYF.

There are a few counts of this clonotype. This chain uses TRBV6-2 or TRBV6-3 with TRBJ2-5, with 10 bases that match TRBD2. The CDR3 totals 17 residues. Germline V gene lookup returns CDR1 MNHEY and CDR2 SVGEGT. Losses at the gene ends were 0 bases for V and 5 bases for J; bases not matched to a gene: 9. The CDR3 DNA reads TGTGCCAGCAGTTACTCAATCTCCGGTAGCGGGAGGGAGACCCAGTACTTC. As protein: CASSYSISGSGRETQYF.

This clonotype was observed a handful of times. CDR3 protein: CASSRGTAANTGELFF. The CDR3 DNA reads as TGCGCCAGCAGCCGTGGGACAGCCGCGAACACCGGGGAGCTGTTTTTT. The V and J genes are TRBV5-1 and TRBJ2-2, with 7 positions matching TRBD1. V shed 4 bases, J shed 0 bases, and the junction held 6 bases outside the gene matches. The CDR3 covers 16 residues. Germline loops: CDR1 SGHRS, CDR2 YFSETQ. The whole variable domain, filled in from reference TRBV5-1 and TRBJ2-2, reads KAGVTQTPRYLIKTRGQQVTLSCSPISGHRSVSWYQQTPGQGLQFLFEYFSETQRNKGNFPGRFSGRQFSNSRSEMNVSTLELGDSALYLCASSRGTAANTGELFFGEGSRLTVL.

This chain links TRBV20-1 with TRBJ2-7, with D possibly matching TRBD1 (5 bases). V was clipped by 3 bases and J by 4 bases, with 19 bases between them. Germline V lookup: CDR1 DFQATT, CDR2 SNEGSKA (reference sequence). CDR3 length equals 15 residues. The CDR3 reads CSARLESRVIYEQYF. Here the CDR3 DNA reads TGCAGTGCTAGGCTCGAGAGCAGGGTAATTTACGAGCAGTACTTC.

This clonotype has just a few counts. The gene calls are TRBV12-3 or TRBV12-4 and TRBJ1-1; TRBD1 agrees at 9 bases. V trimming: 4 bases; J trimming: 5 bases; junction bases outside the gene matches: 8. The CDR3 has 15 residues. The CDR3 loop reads CASSSTGGRWTEAFF. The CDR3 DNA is TGTGCCAGCAGTTCCACAGGGGGCCGGTGGACTGAAGCTTTCTTT.

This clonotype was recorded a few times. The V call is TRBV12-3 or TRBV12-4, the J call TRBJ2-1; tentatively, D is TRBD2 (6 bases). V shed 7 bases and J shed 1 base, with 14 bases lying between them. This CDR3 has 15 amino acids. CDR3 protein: CASTQLGLSYNEQFF. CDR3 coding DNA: TGTGCCAGCACCCAACTGGGACTTTCCTACAATGAGCAGTTCTTC.

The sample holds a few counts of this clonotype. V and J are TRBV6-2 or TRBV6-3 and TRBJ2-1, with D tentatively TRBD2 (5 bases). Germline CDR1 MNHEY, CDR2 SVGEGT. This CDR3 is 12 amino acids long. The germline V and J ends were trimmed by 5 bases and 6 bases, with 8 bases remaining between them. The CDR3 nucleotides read TGTGCCAGCAGTCCTCTAGCCAATGAGCAGTTCTTC. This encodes CASSPLANEQFF.

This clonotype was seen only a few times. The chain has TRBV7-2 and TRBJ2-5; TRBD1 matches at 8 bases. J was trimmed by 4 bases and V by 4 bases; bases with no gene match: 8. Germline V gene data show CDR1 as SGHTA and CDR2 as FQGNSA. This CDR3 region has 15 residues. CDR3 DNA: TGTGCCAGCAGCTATTGGACAGGGTTAACAGAGACCCAGTACTTC. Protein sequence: CASSYWTGLTETQYF.

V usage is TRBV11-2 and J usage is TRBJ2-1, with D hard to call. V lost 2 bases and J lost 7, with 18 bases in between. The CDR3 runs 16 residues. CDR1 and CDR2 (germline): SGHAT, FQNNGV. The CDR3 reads CASSLNWPSEINEQFF. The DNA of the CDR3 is TGTGCCAGCAGCTTAAATTGGCCTTCCGAGATAAATGAGCAGTTCTTC.

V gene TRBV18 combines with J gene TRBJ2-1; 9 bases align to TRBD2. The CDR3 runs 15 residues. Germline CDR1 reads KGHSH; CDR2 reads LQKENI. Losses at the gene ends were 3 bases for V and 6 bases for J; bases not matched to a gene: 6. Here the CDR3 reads CASSPRTSVSNEQFF. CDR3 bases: TGTGCCAGCTCACCTCGGACTAGCGTCAGCAATGAGCAGTTCTTC. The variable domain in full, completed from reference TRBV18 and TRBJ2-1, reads NAGVMQNPRHLVRRRGQEARLRCSPMKGHSHVYWYRQLPEEGLKFMVYLQKENIIDESGMPKERFSAEFPKEGPSILRIQQVVRGDSAAYFCASSPRTSVSNEQFFGPGTRLTVL.

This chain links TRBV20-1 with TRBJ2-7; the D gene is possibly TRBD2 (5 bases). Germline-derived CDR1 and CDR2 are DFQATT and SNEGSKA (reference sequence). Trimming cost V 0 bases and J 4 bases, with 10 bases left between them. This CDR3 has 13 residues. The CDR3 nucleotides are TGCAGTGCTAGAGAGAGACTAAATTACGAGCAGTACTTC. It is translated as CSARERLNYEQYF.

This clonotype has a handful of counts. CDR3 DNA sequence: TGTGCCAGCAGCCTGGAGAGGGAGCAGTTCTTC. Its protein is CASSLEREQFF. The chain uses TRBV7-9 and TRBJ2-1; D is ambiguous. Deletions cut 5 bases from V and 10 bases from J, with 9 bases between. The CDR3 length is 11 residues. Germline CDR1 is SEHNR and CDR2 is FQNEAQ (reference sequence).

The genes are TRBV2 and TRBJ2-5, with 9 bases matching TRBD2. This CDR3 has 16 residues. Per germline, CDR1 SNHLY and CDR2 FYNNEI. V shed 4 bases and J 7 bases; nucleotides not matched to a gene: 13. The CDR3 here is CASSVEGFKLAGTQYF. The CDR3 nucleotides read TGTGCCAGCAGTGTTGAGGGTTTTAAACTAGCGGGGACCCAGTACTTC.

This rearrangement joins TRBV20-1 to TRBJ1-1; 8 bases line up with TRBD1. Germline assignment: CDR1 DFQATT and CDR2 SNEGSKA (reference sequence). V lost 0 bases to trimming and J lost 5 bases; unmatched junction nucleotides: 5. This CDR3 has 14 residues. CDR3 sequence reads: CSARDNRGLTEAFF. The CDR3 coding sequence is TGCAGTGCTAGAGATAACAGGGGGTTGACTGAAGCTTTCTTT.

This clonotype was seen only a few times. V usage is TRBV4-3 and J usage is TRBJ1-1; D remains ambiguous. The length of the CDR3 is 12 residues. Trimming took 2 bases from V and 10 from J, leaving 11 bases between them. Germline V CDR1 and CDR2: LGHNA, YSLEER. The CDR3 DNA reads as TGCGCCAGCAGCCAAATCGGGAAGGGAGCTTTCTTT. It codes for CASSQIGKGAFF.

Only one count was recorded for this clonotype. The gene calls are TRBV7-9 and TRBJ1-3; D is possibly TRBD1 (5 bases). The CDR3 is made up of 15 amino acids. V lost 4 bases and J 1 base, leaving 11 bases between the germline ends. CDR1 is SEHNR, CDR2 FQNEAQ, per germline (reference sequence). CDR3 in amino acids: CASSYPGTSGNTIYF. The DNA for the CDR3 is TGTGCCAGCAGCTATCCGGGGACTTCTGGAAACACCATATATTTT.

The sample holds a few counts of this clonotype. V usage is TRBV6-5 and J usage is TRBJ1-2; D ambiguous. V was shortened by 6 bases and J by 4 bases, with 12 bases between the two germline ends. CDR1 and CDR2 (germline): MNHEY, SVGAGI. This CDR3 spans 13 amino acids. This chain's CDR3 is CASRGRAIYGYTF. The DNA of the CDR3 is TGTGCCAGCAGAGGTCGGGCCATCTATGGCTACACCTTC.

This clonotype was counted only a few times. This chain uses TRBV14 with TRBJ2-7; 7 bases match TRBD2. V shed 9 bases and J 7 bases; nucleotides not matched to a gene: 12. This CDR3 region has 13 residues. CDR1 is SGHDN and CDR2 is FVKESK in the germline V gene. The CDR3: CASQAGFRGEQYF. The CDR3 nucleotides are TGTGCCAGTCAAGCGGGGTTTCGAGGAGAGCAGTACTTC.

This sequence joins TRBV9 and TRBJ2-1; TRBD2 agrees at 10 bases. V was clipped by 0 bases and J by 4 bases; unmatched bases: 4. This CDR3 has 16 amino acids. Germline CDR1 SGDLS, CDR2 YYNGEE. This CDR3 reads CASSVGPSGGYNEQFF. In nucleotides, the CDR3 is TGTGCCAGCAGCGTAGGCCCTAGCGGGGGATACAATGAGCAGTTCTTC.